These T cell receptor beta chains were read from a single sample in a study of OX40 agonist ivuxolimab in advanced cancers. Method: immunoSEQ multiplex PCR; TCRdb's copy keeps in-frame clones and lacks some. Of approximately 82,000 clones in the sample, around 90% are singletons; the top ten hold roughly 10%. Sequenced here: CD4+ or CD8+ T cells sorted from blood, sampled in a trial of the OX40 agonist ivuxolimab. These receptors all come from an adult with an advanced solid tumor such as melanoma, head and neck, liver or kidney cancer. Each CDR3 is given with its conserved first and last residue. D genes are given only for firm matches. Clone size is stated in some rows and not others, as once, few, many or a class when expanded.

TRBV25-1,-,TRBJ1-4,-,TGTGCCAGCCTAGGGCCTAATGAAAAACTGTTTTTT,CASLGPNEKLFF
TRBV5-1,-,TRBJ1-5,once,TGCGCCAGCAGCTTTTTTGGCCAGCCCCAGCATTTT,CASSFFGQPQHF
TRBV5-1,-,TRBJ2-3,-,TGCGCCAGCAGTCGCGACTATACCACTACAGATACGCAGTATTTT,CASSRDYTTTDTQYF
TRBV7-9,-,TRBJ2-1,-,TGTGCCAGCAGCTTAGTGGGGGGAGGTCAGTTCTTC,CASSLVGGGQFF
TRBV5-1,-,TRBJ2-1,-,TGCGCCAGCAGGATCCTCGAGGGGAATGAGCAGTTCTTC,CASRILEGNEQFF
TRBV6-6,-,TRBJ1-3,-,TGTGCCAGCTACCGTATCGGCGCTGGAAACACCATATATTTT,CASYRIGAGNTIYF
TRBV9,-,TRBJ2-1,once,TGTGCCACCAGCCAAGCTAGTACCTACAATGAGCAGTTCTTC,CATSQASTYNEQFF
TRBV27,-,TRBJ2-7,-,TGTGCCAGCACGCCCTCTATTGGCTCCTACGAGCAGTACTTC,CASTPSIGSYEQYF
TRBV19,TRBD1,TRBJ2-3,-,TGTGCCAGTAGACAGGGGGATACGCAGTATTTT,CASRQGDTQYF
TRBV11-2,-,TRBJ1-2,-,TGTGCCAGCAGCTTAGTACGTTACTATGGCTACACCTTC,CASSLVRYYGYTF
TRBV6-5,-,TRBJ2-1,-,TGTGCCAGCATGGCGTCTAGGAATGAGCAGTTCTTC,CASMASRNEQFF
TRBV6-6,-,TRBJ1-2,-,TGTGCCAGCAGCGCACAGGGCGGATATGGCTACACCTTC,CASSAQGGYGYTF
TRBV18,TRBD2,TRBJ2-3,-,TGTGCCAGCTCACCGACTAGCGGAGTCACAGATACGCAGTATTTT,CASSPTSGVTDTQYF
TRBV10-1,TRBD2,TRBJ2-7,-,TGCGCCAGCAGTGAGTCCCAAGCGGGGGTCATCGAGCAGTACTTC,CASSESQAGVIEQYF
TRBV5-1,TRBD1,TRBJ1-2,-,TGCGCCAGCAGCTTGGAGACAGGGAACTATGGCTACACCTTC,CASSLETGNYGYTF
TRBV29-1,-,TRBJ2-1,once,TGCAGCGTTGAAGATATGGGGGAGGTTGACAATGAGCAGTTCTTC,CSVEDMGEVDNEQFF
TRBV7-8,-,TRBJ2-4,-,TGTGCCAGCAGTCCCCACAGGATAAAACTAGCCAAAAACATTCAGTACTTC,CASSPHRIKLAKNIQYF